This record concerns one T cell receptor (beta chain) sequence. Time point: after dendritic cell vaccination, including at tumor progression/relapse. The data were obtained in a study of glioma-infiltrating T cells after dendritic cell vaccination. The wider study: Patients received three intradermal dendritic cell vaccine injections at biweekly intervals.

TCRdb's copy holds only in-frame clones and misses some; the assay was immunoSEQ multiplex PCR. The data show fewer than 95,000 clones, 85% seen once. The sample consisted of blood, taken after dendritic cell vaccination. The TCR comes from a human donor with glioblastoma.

In DNA, the CDR3 is TGTGCCAGCAGGACCCTCCCCGGGGAGTTCACTGAAGCTTTCTTT. This gives the protein CASRTLPGEFTEAFF. The chain links TRBV19 to TRBJ1-1; D not resolved. The ends were cut back, 9 bases at V and 4 bases at J, with 21 bases in the middle. The CDR3 length is 15 residues. CDR1 and CDR2 (germline): LNHDA, SQIVND (reference sequence).